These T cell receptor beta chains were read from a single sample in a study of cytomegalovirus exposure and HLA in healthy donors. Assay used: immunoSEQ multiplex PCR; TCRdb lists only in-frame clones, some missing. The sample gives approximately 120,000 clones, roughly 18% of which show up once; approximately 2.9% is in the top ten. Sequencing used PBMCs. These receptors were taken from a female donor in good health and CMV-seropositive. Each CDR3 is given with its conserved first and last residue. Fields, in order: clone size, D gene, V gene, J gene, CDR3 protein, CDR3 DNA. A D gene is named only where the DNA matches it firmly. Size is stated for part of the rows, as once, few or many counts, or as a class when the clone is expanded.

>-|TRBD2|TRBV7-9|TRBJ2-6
CASSYHSGILANVLTF
TGTGCCAGCAGCTATCACAGCGGGATATTGGCCAACGTCCTGACTTTC
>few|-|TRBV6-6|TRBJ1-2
CASTEGLREGDYGYTF
TGTGCCAGCACCGAAGGCTTGCGGGAGGGTGACTATGGCTACACCTTC
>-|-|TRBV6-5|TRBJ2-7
CASSYSPGGSHYEQYF
TGTGCCAGCAGTTACTCACCCGGAGGGAGTCACTACGAGCAGTACTTC
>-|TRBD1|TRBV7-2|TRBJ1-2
CASSYVGTGGNYGYTF
TGTGCCAGCAGCTACGTAGGGACAGGGGGCAACTATGGCTACACCTTC
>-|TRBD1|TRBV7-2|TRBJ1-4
CASSFDRGHEKLFF
TGTGCCAGCAGCTTCGACAGGGGGCATGAAAAACTGTTTTTT
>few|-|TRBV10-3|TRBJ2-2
CAISEPSHSAGELFF
TGTGCCATCAGTGAGCCGAGTCACTCTGCCGGGGAGCTGTTTTTT
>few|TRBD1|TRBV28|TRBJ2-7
CASSLWTNRGEQYF
TGTGCCAGCAGTTTATGGACCAACAGGGGCGAGCAGTACTTC
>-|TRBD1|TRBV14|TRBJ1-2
CASSQVTGGDGYTF
TGTGCCAGCAGCCAAGTAACAGGGGGCGATGGCTACACCTTC
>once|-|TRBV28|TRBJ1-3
CASSTTGNGNTIYF
TGTGCCAGCAGTACAACAGGGAACGGAAACACCATATATTTT
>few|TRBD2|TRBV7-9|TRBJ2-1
CASSLGTSRVNEQFF
TGTGCCAGCAGCTTAGGGACTAGCCGTGTCAATGAGCAGTTCTTC
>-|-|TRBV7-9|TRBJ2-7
CASSLTQAPYEQYF
TGTGCCAGCAGCTTAACCCAGGCACCCTACGAGCAGTACTTC
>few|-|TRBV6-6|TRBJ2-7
CASSDGQSSYEQYF
TGTGCCAGCAGTGACGGACAGAGCTCCTACGAGCAGTACTTC
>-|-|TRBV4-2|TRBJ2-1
CASSQARAWGVYNEQFF
TGTGCCAGCAGCCAAGCCCGGGCGTGGGGGGTCTACAATGAGCAGTTCTTC
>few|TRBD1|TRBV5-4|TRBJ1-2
CASTQGAARFNGYTF
TGTGCCAGCACCCAGGGGGCGGCCAGGTTCAATGGCTACACCTTC
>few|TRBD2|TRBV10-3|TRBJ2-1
CAISGTSGSFPNNEQFF
TGTGCCATCAGTGGGACTAGCGGGAGCTTCCCCAACAATGAGCAGTTCTTC
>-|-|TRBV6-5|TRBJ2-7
CASSGLEVSYEQYF
TGTGCCAGCAGTGGACTGGAGGTCTCCTACGAGCAGTACTTC
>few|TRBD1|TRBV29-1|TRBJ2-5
CSVIWFRDSQETQYF
TGCAGCGTTATTTGGTTTCGGGACAGCCAAGAGACCCAGTACTTC
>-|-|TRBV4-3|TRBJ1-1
CASSQVGGDPSMGTEAFF
TGCGCCAGCAGCCAAGTCGGAGGGGACCCCTCTATGGGTACTGAAGCTTTCTTT
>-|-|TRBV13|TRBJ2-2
CASSLGGDTGELFF
TGTGCCAGCAGCTTAGGAGGAGACACCGGGGAGCTGTTTTTT
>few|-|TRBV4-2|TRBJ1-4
CASSQDRGANEKLFF
TGTGCCAGCAGCCAAGATCGAGGAGCTAATGAAAAACTGTTTTTT
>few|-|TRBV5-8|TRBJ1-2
CASSVRRNYGYTF
TGTGCCAGCAGCGTACGGAGAAACTATGGCTACACCTTC
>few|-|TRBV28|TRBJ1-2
CASDTPREDYGYTF
TGTGCCAGCGATACTCCCAGGGAAGACTATGGCTACACCTTC
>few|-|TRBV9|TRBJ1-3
CASSVGSFSGNTIYF
TGTGCCAGCAGCGTAGGTAGTTTCTCTGGAAACACCATATATTTT
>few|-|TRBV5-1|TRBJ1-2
CASSLFDGGVDYGYTF
TGCGCCAGCAGCTTGTTCGACGGCGGGGTAGACTATGGCTACACCTTC
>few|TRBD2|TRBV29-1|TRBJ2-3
CSVGGLAGMPDTQYF
TGCAGCGTTGGTGGACTAGCGGGAATGCCAGATACGCAGTATTTT
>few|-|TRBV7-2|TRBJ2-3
CASSSGRDRNTDTQYF
TGTGCCAGCAGCTCCGGGCGGGACAGAAACACAGATACGCAGTATTTT
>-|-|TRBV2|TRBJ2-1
CASKVGQTYNEQFF
TGTGCCAGCAAGGTGGGACAAACCTACAATGAGCAGTTCTTC
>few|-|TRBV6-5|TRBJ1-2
CASSYGRFHDGYTF
TGTGCCAGCAGTTACGGCAGGTTTCATGATGGCTACACCTTC
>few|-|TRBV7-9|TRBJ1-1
CASSLAGGNTEAFF
TGTGCCAGCAGCTTAGCAGGGGGGAACACTGAAGCTTTCTTT
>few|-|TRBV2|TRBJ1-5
CASTVVPDRPQHF
TGTGCCAGCACCGTGGTTCCTGACAGGCCCCAGCATTTT